This T cell receptor (beta chain) originates from a study of CD8 T cells in Susac syndrome. In the study overall: At the time their blood was drawn, patients with Susac syndrome were either therapy-naive, on corticosteroids (with some of them also receiving intravenous immunoglobulin), or on intravenous immunoglobulin alone.

V was pared by 0 bases and J by 4 bases, with 18 bases between. The CDR3 spans 16 residues. Germline V gene lookup returns CDR1 DFQATT and CDR2 SNEGSKA (reference sequence). Roughly 0.45 to 1 ug RNA was reverse transcribed with random hexamers. TCRdb reanalysed the immunoSEQ multiplex PCR reads using MiXCR and keeps one entry per CDR3 protein. This sample yields tens of thousands of distinct CDR3 sequences, of which about 92% are seen a single time; less than 0.16% belongs to the top ten. The origin of this receptor is a human donor with Susac syndrome. V is TRBV20-1 and J is TRBJ1-2; D is possibly TRBD1 (5 bases). The specimen was CD4+ T cells from PBMCs. DNA for the CDR3: TGCAGTGCTAGAGATAGGGGCAGTACGGGTAGCTATGGCTACACCTTC. Protein sequence: CSARDRGSTGSYGYTF.